This T cell receptor (beta chain) stems from a study of identical twins. TCRdb re-called the 5' RACE reads through MiXCR, storing one row per CDR3 protein. This sample has roughly 770,000 distinct CDR3 sequences; 18% occur once, and the top ten carry less than 15%. The CDR3 loop spans 17 amino acids. From germline, CDR1 is MNHEY and CDR2 SVGEGT. With 3 bases clipped from V and 10 bases from J, the junction kept 15 bases outside the gene matches. As concerns this clonotype: Its antigen is unidentified.

Study-level findings and limits: For out-of-frame beta sequences, excess twin sharing was weaker.

Only healthy Caucasians were enrolled as donors. These data were also filed under a second study, of T cells expressing NK-cell markers. As that report states: According to the study, TCR beta repertoires originated from sorted CD3+CD56+NKG2C+, CD3+CD56+NKG2C- and CD3+CD56-NKG2C+ T cells. A range of about 1.0-7.0% of CD8+ T cells consisted of dominant NKG2C+ clonotypes in 5 to 7 donors.

This TCR came from a woman aged 18-35 years in good health. V and J are TRBV6-2 or TRBV6-3 and TRBJ2-1; 10 bases map to TRBD2. The sample consisted of PBMCs. The CDR3 DNA reads TGTGCCAGCAGTTATAGATCCAGCGCTAGCGGGAGTAGGGAGCAGTTCTTC. Its translation is CASSYRSSASGSREQFF.